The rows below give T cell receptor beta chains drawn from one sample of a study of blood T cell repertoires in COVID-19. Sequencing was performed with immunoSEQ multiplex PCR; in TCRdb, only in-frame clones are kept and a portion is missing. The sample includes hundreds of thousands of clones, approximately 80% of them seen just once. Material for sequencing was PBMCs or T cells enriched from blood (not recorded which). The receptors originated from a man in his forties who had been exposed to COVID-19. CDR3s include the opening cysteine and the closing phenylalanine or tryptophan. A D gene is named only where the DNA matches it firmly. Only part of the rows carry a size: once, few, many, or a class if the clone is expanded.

CASSVQAVLPLHF	TGTGCCAGCAGTGTACAGGCGGTTCTACCCCTCCACTTT	-	TRBJ1-6	-	TRBV14
CASSQYAPGGNEQYF	TGCGCCAGCAGCCAATACGCCCCGGGAGGGAACGAGCAGTACTTC	TRBD2	TRBJ2-7	-	TRBV4-1
CASRPTGGGYGYTF	TGTGCCAGCAGACCGACAGGGGGCGGGTATGGCTACACCTTC	TRBD1	TRBJ1-2	-	TRBV5-4
CASSLFGTGEVAQYF	TGCGCCAGCAGCTTGTTTGGGACAGGGGAGGTTGCGCAGTATTTT	TRBD1	TRBJ2-3	-	TRBV5-1
CASSRRQGEQFF	TGTGCCAGCAGTCGGCGACAGGGAGAGCAGTTCTTC	TRBD1	TRBJ2-1	-	TRBV6-5
CASSLPGQGAGAGELFF	TGTGCCAGCAGCCTCCCGGGACAGGGGGCTGGAGCCGGGGAGCTGTTTTTT	TRBD1	TRBJ2-2	-	TRBV5-6
CASSNSVSDTQYF	TGTGCCAGCAGCAACTCCGTCTCGGATACGCAGTATTTT	-	TRBJ2-3	-	TRBV6-5
CASSFQASPGNTIYF	TGTGCCAGCAGTTTCCAGGCCTCCCCTGGAAACACCATATATTTT	-	TRBJ1-3	-	TRBV27
CASKLGTGRGYTF	TGTGCCAGCAAATTAGGGACAGGGAGAGGCTACACCTTC	TRBD1	TRBJ1-2	-	TRBV18
CASSHGTSGSARATDTQYF	TGTGCCAGCTCCCATGGGACTAGCGGGAGTGCGAGGGCCACAGATACGCAGTATTTT	TRBD2	TRBJ2-3	-	TRBV9
CASSVNRYAFF	TGTGCCAGCAGTGTAAACAGGTACGCTTTCTTT	-	TRBJ1-1	-	TRBV25-1
CASSKTAEQKTTDTQYF	TGTGCCAGCAGCAAAACGGCGGAGCAGAAGACCACAGATACGCAGTATTTT	-	TRBJ2-3	-	TRBV21-1
CASSFDTLNSGNTIYF	TGCGCCAGCAGCTTTGACACCTTAAACTCTGGAAACACCATATATTTT	-	TRBJ1-3	-	TRBV5-1
CASSTRLAGGGGSYNEQFF	TGCGCCAGCAGTACAAGACTAGCGGGAGGCGGGGGCTCCTACAATGAGCAGTTCTTC	TRBD2	TRBJ2-1	-	TRBV10-1
CAISKRELGLAGVKGNTGELFF	TGTGCCATCTCGAAAAGGGAGCTAGGACTAGCGGGAGTTAAGGGGAACACCGGGGAGCTGTTTTTT	TRBD2	TRBJ2-2	-	TRBV10-3
CASSVGRTGGAYNSPLHF	TGTGCCAGCAGCGTAGGGAGGACAGGGGGGGCTTATAATTCACCCCTCCACTTT	TRBD1	TRBJ1-6	-	TRBV9
CASSLSPSGYQFF	TGTGCCAGCAGCTTATCTCCCAGCGGTTACCAGTTCTTC	-	TRBJ2-1	-	TRBV11-3
CSVVNRESSYNEQFF	TGCAGCGTTGTAAATCGAGAAAGCTCCTACAATGAGCAGTTCTTC	-	TRBJ2-1	-	TRBV29-1
CASSAIDSGYEQYF	TGTGCCAGCAGCGCCATTGACTCGGGCTACGAGCAGTACTTC	-	TRBJ2-7	-	TRBV6-5
CASSKEGATYHEQYF	TGTGCCAGCAGCAAAGAGGGAGCTACCTACCACGAGCAGTACTTC	-	TRBJ2-7	-	TRBV7-2
CASSLVGAGSIYEQYF	TGCGCCAGCAGCTTGGTGGGAGCGGGAAGTATATACGAGCAGTACTTC	TRBD2	TRBJ2-7	once	TRBV5-1
CASRGGRPPGLFF	TGTGCCAGCAGAGGCGGGAGGCCCCCAGGGCTGTTTTTT	TRBD2	TRBJ2-2	-	TRBV7-8
CASSFKGDYSYEQYF	TGTGCCAGCAGCTTCAAGGGGGACTACTCCTACGAGCAGTACTTC	-	TRBJ2-7	-	TRBV7-2
CASSLWMGLGAFF	TGTGCCAGCAGCTTGTGGATGGGGCTTGGAGCTTTCTTT	-	TRBJ1-1	-	TRBV11-3
CASSYGTQGADEQYF	TGTGCCAGCAGTTACGGTACACAGGGGGCTGACGAGCAGTACTTC	TRBD1	TRBJ2-7	-	TRBV6-5
CATSPGTAEVIYF	TGTGCCACCAGTCCCGGGACAGCGGAGGTCATATATTTT	TRBD1	TRBJ1-3	-	TRBV24-1
CASKDRPATNEKLFF	TGCGCCAGCAAAGACAGGCCTGCAACTAATGAAAAACTGTTTTTT	-	TRBJ1-4	-	TRBV5-1
CASSYNINQPQHF	TGTGCCAGTAGTTACAACATCAATCAGCCCCAGCATTTT	-	TRBJ1-5	-	TRBV19
CASEDSENTEAFF	TGTGCCAGCGAAGACTCCGAGAACACTGAAGCTTTCTTT	-	TRBJ1-1	-	TRBV28
CASSRSRGASNEQFF	TGTGCCAGCAGCCGGTCGCGGGGAGCATCCAATGAGCAGTTCTTC	-	TRBJ2-1	-	TRBV14
CASSTSRGARGTEAFF	TGTGCCAGTAGTACGTCCAGGGGGGCGCGAGGCACTGAAGCTTTCTTT	TRBD1	TRBJ1-1	-	TRBV19
CASSSPFRGSYEQYF	TGCGCCAGCAGCTCCCCCTTTCGCGGTTCCTACGAGCAGTACTTC	-	TRBJ2-7	-	TRBV5-1
CATQAGGINEQFF	TGTGCCACCCAGGCGGGAGGGATCAATGAGCAGTTCTTC	TRBD2	TRBJ2-1	-	TRBV24-1
CASSYYSNQPQHF	TGTGCCAGCAGCTATTACAGCAATCAGCCCCAGCATTTT	-	TRBJ1-5	many	TRBV2
CASGTSGSQGGNEQFF	TGTGCCAGTGGAACTAGCGGGAGTCAGGGGGGTAATGAGCAGTTCTTC	TRBD2	TRBJ2-1	-	TRBV28
CAWSVYDREETQYF	TGTGCCTGGAGTGTTTACGACAGGGAGGAGACCCAGTACTTC	TRBD1	TRBJ2-5	-	TRBV30
CASSQTGGQPQHF	TGTGCCAGCAGTCAAACAGGGGGCCAGCCCCAGCATTTT	TRBD1	TRBJ1-5	-	TRBV12-3/TRBV12-4
CASSSTGQGAETQYF	TGTGCCAGCTCGTCGACGGGACAAGGCGCAGAGACCCAGTACTTC	-	TRBJ2-5	-	TRBV4-2
CASSFEGTYEQYF	TGTGCCAGCAGCTTTGAGGGCACCTACGAGCAGTACTTC	-	TRBJ2-7	-	TRBV11-2
CASSVGQKETQYF	TGTGCCAGCAGTGTAGGACAGAAAGAGACCCAGTACTTC	-	TRBJ2-5	-	TRBV2
CASAGNSYEQYF	TGTGCTAGTGCGGGTAACTCCTACGAGCAGTACTTC	-	TRBJ2-7	many	TRBV12-5
CATSKNYYGYNEQFF	TGTGCCACCTCTAAAAATTACTACGGGTACAATGAGCAGTTCTTC	-	TRBJ2-1	-	TRBV19
CSVHTRVIGSAFF	TGCAGCGTGCACACCAGGGTAATTGGTTCCGCTTTCTTT	-	TRBJ1-1	-	TRBV29-1
CASSYSIRGRGGPQHF	TGTGCCAGCAGTTACTCGATTCGAGGGCGTGGAGGGCCCCAGCATTTT	-	TRBJ1-5	-	TRBV6-5
CASSRASGYEQFF	TGTGCCAGCAGCCGTGCTAGCGGGTATGAGCAGTTCTTC	TRBD2	TRBJ2-1	-	TRBV3-1/TRBV3-2
CASSFRTEAFF	TGTGCCAGCAGCTTTCGTACTGAAGCTTTCTTT	-	TRBJ1-1	-	TRBV7-2
CASDRGRNTEAFF	TGTGCCTCGGACAGGGGTCGGAACACTGAAGCTTTCTTT	TRBD1	TRBJ1-1	-	TRBV25-1
CASTLGGGWETEAFF	TGTGCCAGCACCCTAGGAGGGGGCTGGGAAACTGAAGCTTTCTTT	TRBD1	TRBJ1-1	-	TRBV5-8
CASSQTGYAEAFF	TGTGCCAGCAGCCAGACAGGGTACGCTGAAGCTTTCTTT	TRBD1	TRBJ1-1	few	TRBV3-1/TRBV3-2
CASSHRGRGTDTQYF	TGTGCCAGCAGTCACAGGGGGCGGGGGACAGATACGCAGTATTTT	TRBD1	TRBJ2-3	-	TRBV2
CASSPRRVAFF	TGTGCCAGCTCGCCCCGGAGGGTAGCTTTCTTT	-	TRBJ1-1	-	TRBV18
CASSYDGGTQYF	TGTGCCAGCAGTTACGACGGGGGGACGCAGTACTTC	TRBD2	TRBJ2-7	-	TRBV6-2/TRBV6-3
CASSRGGAQTQYF	TGTGCCAGCAGCCGGGGGGGCGCGCAGACCCAGTACTTC	TRBD2	TRBJ2-5	-	TRBV6-5